Included here is one TCR beta chain sequence, with context. The antigen is undetermined. Sequence at one end of the junction differs from germline and may be a read error. People with hyperthyroidism were aged 18 to 65 and newly diagnosed, under 2 months' duration. The CDR3 is 12 amino acids. Per the germline V gene, CDR1 is SQVTM and CDR2 is ANQGSEA. Amplification of the TCR beta CDR3 regions used RNA transcripts (as template). Following a first-round RT-PCR that used HTBI primers, a second-round multiplex PCR was carried out. TCRdb passed the multiplex PCR reads through MiXCR, listing each CDR3 protein once. Of about 1.1 million distinct CDR3 sequences in the sample, roughly 35% were seen once. This sample was taken from a study of Graves' ophthalmopathy and Graves' hyperthyroidism. Study as a whole: Being free of ophthalmopathy for 18 months of follow-up defined stable hyperthyroidism.

Study-level points and caveats: Most expanded clonotypes from thyroid (those above 0.001 frequency) were also found in blood.

This rearrangement joins TRBV29-1 to TRBJ1-2, with TRBD1 matching 8 bases. This sequence was found in an adult man with Graves' hyperthyroidism. The material sequenced was peripheral blood or thyroid tissue (not recorded which). In nucleotides, the CDR3 is TGCAGCGTTGAGGGGACAGGAGCTGATCGGCACTTC. Amino acid sequence: CSVEGTGADRHF.